This T cell receptor beta chain was retrieved from a study of T cell changes during pregnancy in multiple sclerosis. CDR1 is MNHEY, CDR2 SMNVEV, per germline (reference sequence). This CDR3 is built from 14 residues. V was clipped by 2 bases and J by 5 bases; unmatched bases: 2. Profiled with immunoSEQ multiplex PCR; TCRdb holds only in-frame clones, not every one. This table has roughly 38,000 clones, approximately 90% appearing once. This clonotype was obtained from a female donor with multiple sclerosis, enrolled in a pregnancy study. V and J are TRBV27 and TRBJ2-2, with 7 bases lining up with TRBD1. The sample in question was CD4+ T cells from peripheral blood mononuclear cells, obtained before pregnancy. CDR3 sequence reads: CASSLIQGTGELFF. The CDR3 DNA is TGTGCCAGCAGTTTAATACAGGGGACCGGGGAGCTGTTTTTT.